The present entry profiles one TCR beta chain with its context. Relative to the germline gene, one junction end is altered; a read error may explain this. Distinct nucleotide sequences in the sample also encode this CDR3. This record comes from a study of metastatic and nonmetastatic thyroid tumors. Across the study: Malignant thyroid and benign thyroid patients provided blood and tumor or nodule tissue whose repertoires were compared.

All patients reached thyroid surgery having received no treatment beforehand. Authors' methods: CDR3 was compared across clinicopathological groups, and the resulting differences were used to build a distant-metastasis classifier for papillary thyroid cancer. TCRdb ran MiXCR on the PCR reads. The V and J calls shown here were made by TCRdb, not taken from the authors' results. This sample yields 15,000 to 20,000 clones, of which more than 10% are seen a single time; about 30% belongs to the top ten. The source is a female donor with papillary thyroid cancer or a benign thyroid nodule (not recorded which). Some clones in this sample may be carry-over from other donors' samples. Input material: blood.

In nucleotides, the CDR3 is TGTGCCAGCAGTCCCGGACTTAGCTCCTACAATGAGCGGTTCTTC. It translates to CASSPGLSSYNERFF. This chain links TRBV28 with TRBJ2-1; D may be TRBD2 (5 bases). Germline-derived CDR1 and CDR2 are MDHEN and SYDVKM. This CDR3 comprises 15 residues.